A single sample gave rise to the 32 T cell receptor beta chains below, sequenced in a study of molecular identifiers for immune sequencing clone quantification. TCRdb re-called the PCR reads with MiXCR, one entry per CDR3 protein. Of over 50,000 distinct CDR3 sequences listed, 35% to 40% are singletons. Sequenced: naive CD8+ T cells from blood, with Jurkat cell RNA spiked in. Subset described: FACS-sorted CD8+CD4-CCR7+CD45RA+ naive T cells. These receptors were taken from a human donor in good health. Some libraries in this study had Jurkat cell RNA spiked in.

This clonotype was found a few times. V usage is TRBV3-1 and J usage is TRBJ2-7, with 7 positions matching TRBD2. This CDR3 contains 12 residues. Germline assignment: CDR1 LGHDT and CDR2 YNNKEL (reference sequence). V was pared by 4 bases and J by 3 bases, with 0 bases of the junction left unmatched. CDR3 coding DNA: TGTGCCAGCAGCCGGGACTACTACGAGCAGTACTTC. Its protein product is CASSRDYYEQYF.

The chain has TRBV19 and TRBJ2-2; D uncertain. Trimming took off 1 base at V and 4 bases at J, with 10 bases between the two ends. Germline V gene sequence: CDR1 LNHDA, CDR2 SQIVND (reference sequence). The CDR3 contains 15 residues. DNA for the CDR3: TGTGCCAGTAGTATAGTTGGGGTAATCACCGGGGAGCTGTTTTTT. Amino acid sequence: CASSIVGVITGELFF.

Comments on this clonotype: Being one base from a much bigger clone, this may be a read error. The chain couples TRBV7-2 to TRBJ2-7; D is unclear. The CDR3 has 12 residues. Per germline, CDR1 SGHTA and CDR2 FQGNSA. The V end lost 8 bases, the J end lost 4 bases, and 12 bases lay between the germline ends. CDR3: CASCSGPYEQYF. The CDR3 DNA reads TGTGCCAGCTGCTCCGGCCCTTACGAGCAGTACTTC.

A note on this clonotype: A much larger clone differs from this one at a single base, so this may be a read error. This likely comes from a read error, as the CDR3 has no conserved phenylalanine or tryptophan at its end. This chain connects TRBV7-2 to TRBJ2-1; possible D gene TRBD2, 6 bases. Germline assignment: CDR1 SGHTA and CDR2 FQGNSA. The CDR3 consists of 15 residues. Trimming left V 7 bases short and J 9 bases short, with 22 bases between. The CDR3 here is CASTHASDWYSEQFL. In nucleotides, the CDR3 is TGTGCCAGCACGCATGCTAGCGATTGGTATAGTGAGCAGTTCCTC.

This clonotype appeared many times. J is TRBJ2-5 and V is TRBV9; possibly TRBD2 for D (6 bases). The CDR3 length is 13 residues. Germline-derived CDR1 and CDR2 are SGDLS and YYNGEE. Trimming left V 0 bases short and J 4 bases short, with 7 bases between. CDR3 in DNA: TGTGCCAGCAGCGTAGTTAGCGGAGAGACCCAGTACTTC. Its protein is CASSVVSGETQYF. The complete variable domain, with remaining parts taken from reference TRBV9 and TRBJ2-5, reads DSGVTQTPKHLITATGQRVTLRCSPRSGDLSVYWYQQSLDQGLQFLIQYYNGEERAKGNILERFSAQQFPDLHSELNLSSLELGDSALYFCASSVVSGETQYFGPGTRLLVL.

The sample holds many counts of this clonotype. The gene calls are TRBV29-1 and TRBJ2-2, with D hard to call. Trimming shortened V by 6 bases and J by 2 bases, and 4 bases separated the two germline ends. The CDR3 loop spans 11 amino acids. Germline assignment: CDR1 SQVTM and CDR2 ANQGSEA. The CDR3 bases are TGCAGCGTCCTAAACACCGGGGAGCTGTTTTTT. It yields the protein CSVLNTGELFF.

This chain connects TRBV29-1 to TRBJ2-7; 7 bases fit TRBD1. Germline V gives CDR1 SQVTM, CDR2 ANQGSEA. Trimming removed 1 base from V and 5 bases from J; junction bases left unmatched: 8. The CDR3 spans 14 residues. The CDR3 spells CSVEGRQGKDEQYF. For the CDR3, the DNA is TGCAGCGTTGAAGGCCGACAGGGTAAAGACGAGCAGTACTTC.

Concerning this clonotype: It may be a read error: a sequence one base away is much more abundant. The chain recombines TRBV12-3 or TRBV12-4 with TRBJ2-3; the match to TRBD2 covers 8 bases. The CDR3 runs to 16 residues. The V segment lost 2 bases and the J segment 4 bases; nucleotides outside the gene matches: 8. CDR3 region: CASSLSGTSTADTQYF. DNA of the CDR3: TGTGCCAGCAGTTTATCCGGGACTAGTACCGCAGATACGCAGTATTTT.

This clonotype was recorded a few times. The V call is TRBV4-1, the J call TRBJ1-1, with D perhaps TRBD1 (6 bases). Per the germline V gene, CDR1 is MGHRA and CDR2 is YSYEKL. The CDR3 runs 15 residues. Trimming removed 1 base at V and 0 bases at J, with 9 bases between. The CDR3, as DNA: TGCGCCAGCAGCCAAGCACAGGGATTGAACACTGAAGCTTTCTTT. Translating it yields CASSQAQGLNTEAFF.

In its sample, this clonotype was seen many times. CDR3 amino acids: CSARDRKVEQYF. CDR3 in DNA: TGCAGTGCTAGAGATCGAAAGGTCGAGCAGTACTTC. The V and J genes are TRBV20-1 and TRBJ2-7; D ambiguous. This CDR3 contains 12 residues. Germline lookup yields CDR1 DFQATT and CDR2 SNEGSKA (reference sequence). V shed 0 bases and J shed 6 bases, with 9 bases lying between them.

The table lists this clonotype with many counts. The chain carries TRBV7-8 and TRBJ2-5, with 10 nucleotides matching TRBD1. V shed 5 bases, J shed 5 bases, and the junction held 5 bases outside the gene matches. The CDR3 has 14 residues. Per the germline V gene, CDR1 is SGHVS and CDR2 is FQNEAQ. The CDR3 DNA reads TGTGCCAGCAGCGCGACAGGGGGCCCGGAGACCCAGTACTTC. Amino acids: CASSATGGPETQYF.

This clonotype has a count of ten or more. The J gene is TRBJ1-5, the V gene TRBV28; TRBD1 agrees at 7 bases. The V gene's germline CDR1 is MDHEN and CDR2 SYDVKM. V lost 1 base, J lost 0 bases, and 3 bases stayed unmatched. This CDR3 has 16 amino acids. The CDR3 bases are TGTGCCAGCAGTTTATCAGGGGGGTATAGCAATCAGCCCCAGCATTTT. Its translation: CASSLSGGYSNQPQHF.

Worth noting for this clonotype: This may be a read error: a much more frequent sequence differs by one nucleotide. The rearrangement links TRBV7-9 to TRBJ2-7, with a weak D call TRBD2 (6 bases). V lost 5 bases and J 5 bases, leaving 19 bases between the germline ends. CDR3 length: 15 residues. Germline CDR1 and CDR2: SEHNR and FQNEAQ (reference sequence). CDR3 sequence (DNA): TGTGCCAGCAGCCCCCCGGGACTGCTTGGAGACGAGCAGTACTTC. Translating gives CASSPPGLLGDEQYF. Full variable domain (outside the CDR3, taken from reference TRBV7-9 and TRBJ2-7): DTGVSQNPRHKITKRGQNVTFRCDPISEHNRLYWYRQTLGQGPEFLTYFQNEAQLEKSRLLSDRFSAERPKGSFSTLEIQRTEQGDSAMYLCASSPPGLLGDEQYFGPGTRLTVT.

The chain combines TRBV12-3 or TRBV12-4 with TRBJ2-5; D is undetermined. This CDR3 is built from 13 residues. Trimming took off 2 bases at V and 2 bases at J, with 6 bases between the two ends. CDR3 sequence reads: CASSLPEQETQYF. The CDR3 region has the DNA TGTGCCAGCAGTTTACCCGAACAAGAGACCCAGTACTTC.

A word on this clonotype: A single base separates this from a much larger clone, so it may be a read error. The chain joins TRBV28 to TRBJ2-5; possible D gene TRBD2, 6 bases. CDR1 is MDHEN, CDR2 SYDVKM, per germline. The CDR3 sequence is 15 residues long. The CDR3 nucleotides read TGTGCCAGCAGTTTATACGGGAGCGGGCAAGAGTCCCAGTACTTC. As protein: CASSLYGSGQESQYF.

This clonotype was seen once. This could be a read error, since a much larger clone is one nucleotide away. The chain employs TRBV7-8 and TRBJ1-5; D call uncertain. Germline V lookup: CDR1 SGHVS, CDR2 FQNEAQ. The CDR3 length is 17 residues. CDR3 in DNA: TGTGCCAGCAGCTTAGTGGAAGCATTTAATAGCAATCAGCCCCAGAATTTT. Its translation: CASSLVEAFNSNQPQNF. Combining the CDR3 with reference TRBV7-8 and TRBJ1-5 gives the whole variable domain GAGVSQSPRYKVAKRGQDVALRCDPISGHVSLFWYQQALGQGPEFLTYFQNEAQLDKSGLPSDRFFAERPEGSVSTLKIQRTQQEDSAVYLCASSLVEAFNSNQPQNFGDGTRLSIL.

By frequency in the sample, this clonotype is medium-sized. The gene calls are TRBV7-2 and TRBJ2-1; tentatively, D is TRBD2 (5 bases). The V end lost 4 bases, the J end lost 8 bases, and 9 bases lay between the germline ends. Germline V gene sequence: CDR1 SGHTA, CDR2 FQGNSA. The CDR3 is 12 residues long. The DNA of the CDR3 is TGTGCCAGCAGCTCGGGATCGTATGAGCAGTTCTTC. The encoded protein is CASSSGSYEQFF.

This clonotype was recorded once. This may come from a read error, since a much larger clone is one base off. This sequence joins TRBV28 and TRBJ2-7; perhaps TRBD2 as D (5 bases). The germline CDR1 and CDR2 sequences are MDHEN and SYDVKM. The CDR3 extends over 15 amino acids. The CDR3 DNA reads TGTGCCAGCAGTCCCTCCGACGGGGTCTACTACGAGCAGTCCTTC. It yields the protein CASSPSDGVYYEQSF.

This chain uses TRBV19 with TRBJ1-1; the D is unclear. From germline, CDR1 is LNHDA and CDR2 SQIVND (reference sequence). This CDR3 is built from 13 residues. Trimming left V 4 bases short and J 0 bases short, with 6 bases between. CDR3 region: CASSTSMNTEAFF. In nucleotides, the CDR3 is TGTGCCAGTAGTACATCTATGAACACTGAAGCTTTCTTT.

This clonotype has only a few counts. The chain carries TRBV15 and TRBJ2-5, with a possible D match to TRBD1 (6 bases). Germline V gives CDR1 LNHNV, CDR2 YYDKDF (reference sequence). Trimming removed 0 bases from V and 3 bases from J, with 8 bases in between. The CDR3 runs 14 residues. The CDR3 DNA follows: TGTGCCACCAGCAGAGATTCAGGGGAAGAGACCCAGTACTTC. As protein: CATSRDSGEETQYF.

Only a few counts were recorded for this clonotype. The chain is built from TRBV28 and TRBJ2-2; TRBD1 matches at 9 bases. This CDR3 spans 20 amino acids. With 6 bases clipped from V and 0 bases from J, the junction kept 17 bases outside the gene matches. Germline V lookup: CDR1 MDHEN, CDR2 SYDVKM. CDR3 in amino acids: CASSTAAGQGVVANTGELFF. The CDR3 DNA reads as TGTGCCAGCAGCACAGCCGCGGGACAGGGAGTTGTCGCGAACACCGGGGAGCTGTTTTTT.

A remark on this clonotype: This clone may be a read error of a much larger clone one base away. The CDR3 DNA reads as TGTGCCAGCAGGGGCCGCAGTGGGTTGGATACGCGGTATTTT. This encodes CASRGRSGLDTRYF. The rearrangement links TRBV7-2 to TRBJ2-3; the D is unclear. Germline CDR1 reads SGHTA; CDR2 reads FQGNSA. This CDR3 contains 14 residues.

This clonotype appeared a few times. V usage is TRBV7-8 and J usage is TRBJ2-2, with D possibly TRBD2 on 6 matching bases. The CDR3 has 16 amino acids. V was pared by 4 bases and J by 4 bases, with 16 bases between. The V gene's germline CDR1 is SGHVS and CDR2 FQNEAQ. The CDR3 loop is CASSSSTWGGTGELFF. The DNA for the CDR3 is TGTGCCAGCAGCTCCTCCACGTGGGGAGGCACCGGGGAGCTGTTTTTT.

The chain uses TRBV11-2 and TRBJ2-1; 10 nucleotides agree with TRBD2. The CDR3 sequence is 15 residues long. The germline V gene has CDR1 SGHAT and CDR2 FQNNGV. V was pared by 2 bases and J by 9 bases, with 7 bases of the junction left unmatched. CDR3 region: CASSLSTSGNGEQFF. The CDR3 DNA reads TGTGCCAGCAGCTTAAGTACTAGCGGGAACGGTGAGCAGTTCTTC.

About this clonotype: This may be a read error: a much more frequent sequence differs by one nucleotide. The CDR3 sequence is CASPRTYEQYF. CDR3 bases: TGTGCCAGCCCCCGGACCTACGAGCAGTACTTC. The chain uses TRBV28 and TRBJ2-7; D gene unclear. The CDR3 sequence is 11 residues long. Germline CDR1 MDHEN, CDR2 SYDVKM. The V end lost 8 bases, the J end lost 2 bases, and 7 bases lay between the germline ends.

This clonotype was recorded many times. The chain's CDR3 is CASSVNREPKVADTQYF. CDR3 bases: TGTGCCAGCAGCGTAAACCGGGAGCCCAAGGTTGCAGATACGCAGTATTTT. The rearrangement uses TRBV9 and TRBJ2-3; possibly TRBD2 for D (6 bases). The CDR3 is 17 residues long. Looked up from germline, CDR1 is SGDLS and CDR2 is YYNGEE. V was clipped by 1 base and J by 4 bases, with 19 bases between them.

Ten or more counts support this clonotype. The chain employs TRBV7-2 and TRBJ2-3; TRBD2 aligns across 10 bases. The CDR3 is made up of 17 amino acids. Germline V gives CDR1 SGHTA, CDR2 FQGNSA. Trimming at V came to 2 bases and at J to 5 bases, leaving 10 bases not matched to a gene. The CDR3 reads CASSLIIAGGLVDTQYF. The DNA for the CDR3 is TGTGCCAGCAGCTTAATTATAGCGGGAGGCCTGGTAGATACGCAGTATTTT.

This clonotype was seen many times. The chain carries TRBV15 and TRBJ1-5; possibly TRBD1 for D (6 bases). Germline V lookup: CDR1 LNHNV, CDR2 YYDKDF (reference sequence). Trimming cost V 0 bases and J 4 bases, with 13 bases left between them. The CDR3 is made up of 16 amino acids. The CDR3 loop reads CATSRDGRQGNQPQHF. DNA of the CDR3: TGTGCCACCAGCAGAGATGGGCGGCAGGGGAATCAGCCCCAGCATTTT.

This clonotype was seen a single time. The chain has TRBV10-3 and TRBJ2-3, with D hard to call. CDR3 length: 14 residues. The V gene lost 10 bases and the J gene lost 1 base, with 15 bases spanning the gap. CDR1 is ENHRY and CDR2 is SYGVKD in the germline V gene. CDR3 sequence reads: CATSPGPRTDTQYF. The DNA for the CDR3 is TGTGCCACCTCTCCTGGTCCCCGCACAGATACGCAGTATTTT.

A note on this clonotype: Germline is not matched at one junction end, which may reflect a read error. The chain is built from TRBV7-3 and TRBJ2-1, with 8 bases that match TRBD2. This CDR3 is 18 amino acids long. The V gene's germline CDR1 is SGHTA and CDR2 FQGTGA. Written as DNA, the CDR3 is TGTGCCGGCAGCTTAGGACCGATAGGTAGCGGGACCGACGTTGAGCAGTTCTTC. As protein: CAGSLGPIGSGTDVEQFF.

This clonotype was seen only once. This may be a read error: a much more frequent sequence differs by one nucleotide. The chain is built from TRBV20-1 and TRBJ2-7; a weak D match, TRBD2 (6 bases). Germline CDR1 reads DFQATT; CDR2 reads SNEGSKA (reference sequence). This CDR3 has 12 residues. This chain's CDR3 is CTAGPRSYEQHF. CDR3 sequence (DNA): TGCACCGCGGGACCCAGGTCTTACGAGCAGCACTTC.

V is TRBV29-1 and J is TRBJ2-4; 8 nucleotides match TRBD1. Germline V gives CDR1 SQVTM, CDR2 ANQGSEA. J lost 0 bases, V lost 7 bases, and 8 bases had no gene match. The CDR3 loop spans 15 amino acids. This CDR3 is CSDDVQGGAKNIQYF. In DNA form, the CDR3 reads TGCAGCGATGATGTACAGGGGGGAGCCAAAAACATTCAGTACTTC.